The T cell receptor beta chain described here comes from a study of T cells expressing NK-cell markers. TCRdb derives one entry per CDR3 protein from the 5' RACE reads, leaving out DNA. Its table records tens of thousands of distinct CDR3 sequences. Germline values: CDR1 MGHRA, CDR2 YSYEKL. The CDR3 runs to 16 residues. This TCR was recovered from a woman aged 18 to 75 in good health. Sequenced material: blood T cells: a sorted CD56 or NKG2C T cell subset, CD4+ or CD8+ T cells, or bulk PBMC T cells (not recorded which). The chain carries TRBV4-1 and TRBJ2-1; TCRdb calls TRBD2, which cannot be checked without DNA. CDR3 protein: CASSQDPEGGPDEQFF.